This T cell receptor beta chain was captured in a study of blood T cell repertoires in COVID-19. Sequencing used immunoSEQ multiplex PCR; TCRdb keeps in-frame clones, though not all of them. Among 200,000 to 300,000 clones listed, 85% to 90% were seen once. Material: peripheral blood. This TCR was recovered from an elderly man with acute or convalescent COVID-19.

CDR3 region: CASSSTGVNTEAFF. CDR3 DNA: TGTGCCAGCAGTTCGACAGGGGTGAACACTGAAGCTTTCTTT. The chain combines TRBV6-5 with TRBJ1-1; TRBD1 agrees at 8 bases. Germline CDR1 and CDR2: MNHEY and SVGAGI. V lost 4 bases, J lost 0 bases, and 1 base stayed unmatched. The CDR3 length is 14 residues.